One sample yielded the 31 T cell receptor beta chains listed below, sequenced in a study of blood T cell repertoires in COVID-19. Profiling relied on immunoSEQ multiplex PCR, and the TCRdb table lists in-frame clones only, not all of them. Here the sample spans 64,000 or so clones, roughly 80% being singletons. Sample: peripheral blood. The receptors derive from a human donor in a cohort sampled during active COVID-19.

In this sample, this clone turned up once. This chain joins TRBV14 and TRBJ2-1; 10 bases align to TRBD2. The CDR3 is made up of 18 amino acids. Germline V gene data show CDR1 as SGHDN and CDR2 as FVKESK. J was trimmed by 7 bases and V by 1 base; bases with no gene match: 13. CDR3 amino acids: CASSQASLVLAGANEQFF. In DNA form, the CDR3 reads TGTGCCAGCAGCCAAGCCTCGTTAGTGCTAGCGGGAGCGAATGAGCAGTTCTTC.

The chain combines TRBV18 with TRBJ2-5, with TRBD1 matching 10 bases. Trimming at V came to 4 bases and at J to 4 bases, leaving 3 bases not matched to a gene. Germline CDR1 is KGHSH and CDR2 is LQKENI. This CDR3 is 14 amino acids long. The CDR3 is CASSRGTGAETQYF. CDR3 DNA: TGTGCCAGCTCACGCGGGACAGGGGCAGAGACCCAGTACTTC.

The V call is TRBV19, the J call TRBJ2-1; 8 bases fit TRBD2. With V trimmed by 2 bases and J by 2 bases, 8 bases remained unmatched. The CDR3 is 17 residues long. Germline V gives CDR1 LNHDA, CDR2 SQIVND (reference sequence). The CDR3 bases are TGTGCCAGTAGTATAATGCCGAGCGGGAGAGCCTACAATGAGCAGTTCTTC. It yields the protein CASSIMPSGRAYNEQFF.

V is TRBV7-9 and J is TRBJ2-6; no clear D gene. Trimming removed 6 bases from V and 4 bases from J, with 10 bases in between. The CDR3 covers 14 residues. CDR1 and CDR2 from the germline V gene are SEHNR and FQNEAQ (reference sequence). The CDR3 DNA reads TGTGCCAGCAGTCTCGGAGTGGGGGCCAACGTCCTGACTTTC. Residues: CASSLGVGANVLTF.

The rearrangement uses TRBV20-1 and TRBJ1-4; D is ambiguous. This CDR3 is 11 amino acids long. Germline V lookup: CDR1 DFQATT, CDR2 SNEGSKA (reference sequence). Trimming took off 5 bases at V and 7 bases at J, with 8 bases between the two ends. This CDR3 reads CSAFSGEKLFF. The DNA for the CDR3 is TGCAGTGCTTTTTCGGGTGAAAAACTGTTTTTT.

The V call is TRBV18, the J call TRBJ1-1; no firm D call. Germline V gene data show CDR1 as KGHSH and CDR2 as LQKENI. There are 15 residues in the CDR3. V was shortened by 2 bases and J by 0 bases, with 10 bases between the two germline ends. The CDR3: CASSPTGTVNTEAFF. The CDR3 DNA sequence: TGTGCCAGCTCACCAACCGGCACAGTGAACACTGAAGCTTTCTTT.

The chain recombines TRBV29-1 with TRBJ2-1; 7 bases agree with TRBD2. V was pared by 0 bases and J by 6 bases, with 11 bases of the junction left unmatched. CDR1 and CDR2 from the germline V gene are SQVTM and ANQGSEA. The CDR3 length is 16 residues. CDR3 in amino acids: CSVEDFFSGGPNEQFF. In nucleotides, the CDR3 is TGCAGCGTTGAAGATTTCTTTTCGGGAGGTCCCAATGAGCAGTTCTTC.

The CDR3 here is CASSQEVFPGLYAGGYTF. The CDR3 bases are TGTGCCAGCAGCCAAGAGGTCTTTCCGGGATTGTACGCCGGTGGCTACACCTTC. The rearrangement links TRBV3-1 (or the pseudogene TRBV3-2) to TRBJ1-2; D not resolved. V dropped 0 bases and J dropped 7 bases, with 24 bases sitting between them. The CDR3 sequence is 18 residues long. CDR1 and CDR2 (germline): LGHDT, YNNKEL (reference sequence).

This clone has a single count. The chain employs TRBV20-1 and TRBJ2-5; D perhaps matches TRBD1 (7 bases). Trimming pared 3 bases from V and 4 bases from J, leaving 18 bases between. From germline, CDR1 is DFQATT and CDR2 SNEGSKA (reference sequence). This CDR3 region has 15 residues. The CDR3 sequence is CSASLAGGSRETQYF. The CDR3 DNA reads TGCAGTGCTAGTCTCGCAGGGGGGAGTCGAGAGACCCAGTACTTC.

The genes are TRBV12-1 and TRBJ2-5; TRBD2 is taken as the D call from the table, unchecked against the DNA. TRBV12-1 is labeled a pseudogene. This CDR3 is built from 17 residues. The CDR3 DNA reads TGTGCCAGCAGCGCGCTACCCGGGACTAGCGATCAAGAGACCCAGTACTTC. Its protein product is CASSALPGTSDQETQYF.

A few counts support this clone. The gene calls are TRBV5-1 and TRBJ2-5; the D is unclear. The CDR3 contains 16 residues. With 0 bases removed from V and 2 bases from J, the gap between germline ends came to 14 bases. The germline V gene has CDR1 SGHRS and CDR2 YFSETQ. This chain's CDR3 is CASSLEPSGQQETQYF. The CDR3, as DNA: TGCGCCAGCAGCTTGGAACCCAGTGGGCAGCAAGAGACCCAGTACTTC. Full variable domain (outside the CDR3, taken from reference TRBV5-1 and TRBJ2-5): KAGVTQTPRYLIKTRGQQVTLSCSPISGHRSVSWYQQTPGQGLQFLFEYFSETQRNKGNFPGRFSGRQFSNSRSEMNVSTLELGDSALYLCASSLEPSGQQETQYFGPGTRLLVL.

The chain carries TRBV14 and TRBJ1-4; a weak D match, TRBD1 (6 bases). V was shortened by 5 bases and J by 10 bases, with 11 bases between the two germline ends. The length of the CDR3 is 12 residues. Germline V gene lookup returns CDR1 SGHDN and CDR2 FVKESK. The CDR3 DNA reads TGTGCCAGCAGCTCCGCAGGGGTAAAACTGTTTTTT. This encodes CASSSAGVKLFF.

The chain is built from TRBV7-9 and TRBJ2-3; 9 nucleotides line up with TRBD2. Germline CDR1 SEHNR, CDR2 FQNEAQ (reference sequence). This CDR3 spans 18 amino acids. Trimming took 0 bases from V and 4 from J; bases not matched to a gene: 11. The chain's CDR3 is CASSLALAGGLFADTQYF. The DNA of the CDR3 is TGTGCCAGCAGCTTAGCGCTGGCGGGAGGGCTCTTTGCAGATACGCAGTATTTT.

The chain carries TRBV30 and TRBJ1-5, with 10 bases fitting TRBD1. In germline, CDR1 is GTSNPN, CDR2 SVGIG (reference sequence). This CDR3 spans 15 amino acids. V lost 1 base and J lost 3; bases outside the gene matches: 3. The DNA of the CDR3 is TGTGCCTGGAGTGCCGGGACAGGGGTCAATCAGCCCCAGCATTTT. Protein: CAWSAGTGVNQPQHF.

J is TRBJ2-2 and V is TRBV7-3; TRBD2 might be the D (5 bases). The germline V and J ends were trimmed by 1 base and 1 base, with 10 bases remaining between them. Looked up from germline, CDR1 is SGHTA and CDR2 is FQGTGA. The CDR3 covers 16 residues. For the CDR3, the DNA is TGTGCCAGCAGCTTAAGTCCCGGGGAGAACACCGGGGAGCTGTTTTTT. Protein product: CASSLSPGENTGELFF.

This clone was detected a few times. The rearrangement joins TRBV5-6 to TRBJ2-2; TRBD1 matches 11 bases. After removal of 0 bases from V and 4 bases from J, the junction contained 2 bases not matched to a gene. Germline assignment: CDR1 SGHDT and CDR2 YYEEEE. The CDR3 runs to 16 residues. The CDR3 region is CASSLGGTGGTGELFF. For the CDR3, the DNA is TGTGCCAGCAGCTTGGGAGGGACAGGGGGCACCGGGGAGCTGTTTTTT. Using reference TRBV5-6 and TRBJ2-2 for the parts outside the CDR3, the full variable domain is DAGVTQSPTHLIKTRGQQVTLRCSPKSGHDTVSWYQQALGQGPQFIFQYYEEEERQRGNFPDRFSGHQFPNYSSELNVNALLLGDSALYLCASSLGGTGGTGELFFGEGSRLTVL.

The genes are TRBV30 and TRBJ1-2, with D hard to call. Looked up from germline, CDR1 is GTSNPN and CDR2 is SVGIG (reference sequence). This CDR3 comprises 14 residues. V was pared by 4 bases and J by 4 bases, with 16 bases between. The CDR3, as DNA: TGTGCCTGGACGGGGATGACATCCCTCTATGGCTACACCTTC. Its protein is CAWTGMTSLYGYTF.

J is TRBJ2-1 and V is TRBV28; 11 positions match TRBD2. The V gene end was trimmed by 7 bases and the J gene end by 2 bases; junction bases not matched to a gene: 7. Germline CDR1 and CDR2: MDHEN and SYDVKM. The CDR3 consists of 16 residues. This chain's CDR3 is CASTDRLAGTYNEQFF. CDR3 nucleotides: TGTGCCAGCACTGATCGACTAGCGGGGACCTACAATGAGCAGTTCTTC.

This clone counts as medium-sized. DNA of the CDR3: TGTGCCAGCTCACCAGGGACAGTGCCCGTTGATGTGTCACCCCTCCACTTT. This encodes CASSPGTVPVDVSPLHF. The V gene is TRBV18, the J gene TRBJ1-6, with 7 bases that match TRBD1. With V trimmed by 2 bases and J by 10 bases, 14 bases remained unmatched. Germline V gene lookup returns CDR1 KGHSH and CDR2 LQKENI. The CDR3 is made up of 17 amino acids.

This clone was seen just once. The chain is built from TRBV15 and TRBJ1-5; a possible D gene is TRBD1 (5 bases). The V gene's germline CDR1 is LNHNV and CDR2 YYDKDF (reference sequence). The V and J ends lost 7 bases and 8 bases respectively, with 18 bases between them. This CDR3 contains 14 residues. The CDR3 coding sequence is TGTGCCACCACCCCGGCCAGATTAGGGGAGCCCCAGCATTTT. Translating gives CATTPARLGEPQHF.

The chain employs TRBV27 and TRBJ2-1, with D possibly being TRBD2 (5 bases). V gave up 4 bases and J gave up 12 bases, with 22 bases separating them. Germline V CDR1 and CDR2: MNHEY, SMNVEV (reference sequence). This CDR3 contains 15 residues. Here the CDR3 reads CASSSSDRLLGGQFF. The CDR3 DNA is TGTGCCAGCAGTTCCTCGGATCGGCTCCTAGGAGGGCAGTTCTTC.

The chain joins TRBV19 to TRBJ1-4, with D maybe TRBD1 (6 bases). This CDR3 has 16 amino acids. CDR1 LNHDA and CDR2 SQIVND come from the germline V gene (reference sequence). With 3 bases removed from V and 0 bases from J, the gap between germline ends came to 11 bases. As DNA, the CDR3 is TGTGCCAGTAGTATCGGCAGGGGAGCAACTAATGAAAAACTGTTTTTT. Translation gives CASSIGRGATNEKLFF.

This sequence joins TRBV7-9 and TRBJ1-3; TRBD1 matches at 9 bases. V lost 5 bases and J lost 4; bases outside the gene matches: 6. This CDR3 has 15 amino acids. Germline assignment: CDR1 SEHNR and CDR2 FQNEAQ (reference sequence). This CDR3 reads CASSRSDRGGNTIYF. The CDR3 coding sequence is TGTGCCAGCAGCCGCTCCGACAGGGGGGGAAACACCATATATTTT.

The V gene is TRBV5-4, the J gene TRBJ2-7; TRBD2 matches at 10 bases. V was pared by 3 bases and J by 4 bases, with 10 bases of the junction left unmatched. Germline V gene lookup returns CDR1 SGHNT and CDR2 YYREEE (reference sequence). The CDR3 totals 16 residues. The CDR3, as DNA: TGTGCCAGCAGCTGGGGTCAAGCGGGAGGGGGATACGAGCAGTACTTC. Amino acids: CASSWGQAGGGYEQYF. Combining the CDR3 with reference TRBV5-4 and TRBJ2-7 gives the whole variable domain ETGVTQSPTHLIKTRGQQVTLRCSSQSGHNTVSWYQQALGQGPQFIFQYYREEENGRGNFPPRFSGLQFPNYSSELNVNALELDDSALYLCASSWGQAGGGYEQYFGPGTRLTVT.

The chain is built from TRBV7-9 and TRBJ2-7, with D tentatively TRBD2 (6 bases). Germline CDR1 and CDR2: SEHNR and FQNEAQ (reference sequence). Trimming pared 1 base from V and 3 bases from J, leaving 13 bases between. The CDR3 runs 15 residues. CDR3 sequence reads: CASSLGGGNFYEQYF. The CDR3 nucleotides read TGTGCCAGCAGCTTAGGAGGAGGGAACTTCTACGAGCAGTACTTC.

This chain uses TRBV7-8 with TRBJ1-1; D possibly corresponds to TRBD1 (5 bases). The CDR3 is 13 residues long. Germline V gene sequence: CDR1 SGHVS, CDR2 FQNEAQ. V lost 3 bases and J lost 2, with 7 bases in between. Here the CDR3 reads CASSFQGNTEAFF. In DNA, the CDR3 is TGTGCCAGCAGCTTCCAGGGAAACACTGAAGCTTTCTTT. The variable domain in full, completed from reference TRBV7-8 and TRBJ1-1, reads GAGVSQSPRYKVAKRGQDVALRCDPISGHVSLFWYQQALGQGPEFLTYFQNEAQLDKSGLPSDRFFAERPEGSVSTLKIQRTQQEDSAVYLCASSFQGNTEAFFGQGTRLTVV.

The V gene is TRBV19, the J gene TRBJ1-1; TRBD1 matches 7 bases. V shed 6 bases and J 5 bases; nucleotides not matched to a gene: 9. This CDR3 spans 14 amino acids. Germline CDR1 and CDR2: LNHDA and SQIVND (reference sequence). The CDR3, as DNA: TGTGCCAGTAGCATACAGGGGCGAGGAACTGAAGCTTTCTTT. This codes for CASSIQGRGTEAFF.

The chain combines TRBV7-2 with TRBJ2-1; a possible D gene is TRBD2 (6 bases). The V end lost 2 bases, the J end lost 9 bases, and 14 bases lay between the germline ends. The CDR3 spans 14 residues. CDR1 SGHTA and CDR2 FQGNSA come from the germline V gene. For the CDR3, the DNA is TGTGCCAGCAGCTTATTAGGACTACCCACTGAGCAGTTCTTC. Its protein is CASSLLGLPTEQFF.

The chain employs TRBV4-2 and TRBJ2-3; 14 positions match TRBD2. Trimming removed 9 bases from V and 2 bases from J; junction bases left unmatched: 13. The length of the CDR3 is 18 residues. Looked up from germline, CDR1 is LGHNA and CDR2 is YNFKEQ. CDR3 sequence (DNA): TGTGCCAGTCGGGGACTAGCGGGAGAGGGGGCCTCCACAGATACGCAGTATTTT. As protein: CASRGLAGEGASTDTQYF.

V gene TRBV9 combines with J gene TRBJ1-2; 8 bases are shared with TRBD1. The CDR3 has 15 residues. V was pared by 3 bases and J by 3 bases, with 7 bases of the junction left unmatched. CDR1 is SGDLS, CDR2 YYNGEE, per germline. As DNA, the CDR3 is TGTGCCAGCAGCGACAGACAGGGGACGGACTATGGCTACACCTTC. It codes for CASSDRQGTDYGYTF. The full variable domain, in which reference TRBV9 and TRBJ1-2 provide the parts outside the CDR3, is DSGVTQTPKHLITATGQRVTLRCSPRSGDLSVYWYQQSLDQGLQFLIQYYNGEERAKGNILERFSAQQFPDLHSELNLSSLELGDSALYFCASSDRQGTDYGYTFGSGTRLTVV.

The chain has TRBV4-3 and TRBJ2-1, with 9 bases lining up with TRBD2. V lost 1 base, J lost 0 bases, and 7 bases stayed unmatched. This CDR3 is built from 18 residues. Germline V gene sequence: CDR1 LGHNA, CDR2 YSLEER. The CDR3 loop is CASSQVASGDSSYNEQFF. CDR3 nucleotides: TGCGCCAGCAGCCAAGTGGCTAGCGGGGACAGCTCCTACAATGAGCAGTTCTTC.